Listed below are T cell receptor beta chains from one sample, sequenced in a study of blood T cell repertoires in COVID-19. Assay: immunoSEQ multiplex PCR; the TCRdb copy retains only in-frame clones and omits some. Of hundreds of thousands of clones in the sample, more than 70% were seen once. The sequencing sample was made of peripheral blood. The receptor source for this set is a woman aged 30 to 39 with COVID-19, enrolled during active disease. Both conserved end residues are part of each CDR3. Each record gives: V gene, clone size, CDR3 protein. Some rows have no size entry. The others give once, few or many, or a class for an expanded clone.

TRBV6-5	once	CASSRNEPGSYEQYF
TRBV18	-	CASSPSGRALNEQFF
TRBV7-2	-	CASSMIPRTGGFNSPLHF
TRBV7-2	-	CASSLWLAGGRETQYF
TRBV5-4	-	CASSSGTSGGAVETQYF
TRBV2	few	CASSPYNEQFF
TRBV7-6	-	CASSTTAGYTF
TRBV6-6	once	CASRTALGDEQFF
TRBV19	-	CASSMAGLQETQYF
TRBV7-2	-	CASRLVEGITGELFF
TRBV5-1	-	CASSFLGGTANYEQYF
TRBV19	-	CASSTYRGRRVLVQHF
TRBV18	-	CASSPMSGSLNEQFF
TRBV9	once	CASSVGGVDTQYF
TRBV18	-	CASSPVSGTGAGNTIYF
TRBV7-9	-	CASSLSDMSYGYTF
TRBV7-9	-	CASSSSYATLKQETQYF
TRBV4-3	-	CASSLRDEQFF
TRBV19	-	CASTPGQGVYEQFF
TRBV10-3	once	CATWDSPVSNQPQHF
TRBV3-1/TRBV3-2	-	CASSQDHGHYYEQYF
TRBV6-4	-	CASSDSPGLPSGGTDTQYF
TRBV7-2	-	CASSSPGTSNTGELFF
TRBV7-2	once	CASSTYRAENTEAFF
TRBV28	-	CASSLPLWTGGETQYF
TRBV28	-	CASSATSYEQYF
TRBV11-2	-	CASSLVGLAGDNEQFF
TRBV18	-	CASSPQERDNEQFF
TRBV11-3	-	CASSRQTGDNGELFF
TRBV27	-	CASGPRRGSTLYSNQPQHF
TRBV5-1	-	CASRWTGGDTDTQYF
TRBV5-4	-	CASSLWGGSREGDTEAFF
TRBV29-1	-	CSVEDPRENTEAFF
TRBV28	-	CASRMGTGAGTEAFF
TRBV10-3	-	CAISDLARLDEQFF
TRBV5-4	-	CASSNGQLADTQYF
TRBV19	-	CASIQGATEAFF
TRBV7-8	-	CASSSRQGPAYEQYF
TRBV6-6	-	CASSYGQGNYNEQFF
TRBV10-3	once	CAISDRDYEQYF
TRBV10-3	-	CAISAQGGTGELFF
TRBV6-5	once	CASAGTSSSGELFF
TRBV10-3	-	CAISEAGSNTGELFF
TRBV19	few	CASSISGDRAGAEAFF
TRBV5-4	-	CASGGRPSYNEQFF
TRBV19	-	CASRRGQGGNEQFF
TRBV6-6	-	CASSPDRSISYEQYF
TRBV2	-	CASSKQGTYEQYF
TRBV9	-	CASSVDRGGLVETQYF
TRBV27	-	CASRRTSVNTGELFF
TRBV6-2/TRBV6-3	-	CASSYHLVGGVTGNTIYF
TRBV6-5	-	CASSYSFEGAGYGYTF
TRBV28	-	CASSSGTGGNEQFF